This TCR beta chain is drawn from a study of shared clonotypes between healthy human individuals. The repertoire was sequenced with immunoSEQ multiplex PCR; TCRdb's copy has only in-frame clones and lacks some. The repertoire holds a few million clones, with approximately 95% as singletons. Study-wide results and caveats: Around 5% was the fraction of naive CD4 clonotypes found shared across a few donors. Generation probability values for non-shared clonotypes were lower than those for clonotypes shared by all four donors.

Comment on this clone: Its antigen is undetermined.

The CDR3 totals 12 residues. Germline V gene data show CDR1 as SEHNR and CDR2 as FQNEAQ (reference sequence). V was clipped by 6 bases and J by 8 bases; unmatched bases: 6. The receptor was derived from a man younger than 35 in good health. Some clones in this sample may be carry-over from other donors' samples. V usage is TRBV7-9 and J usage is TRBJ1-1, with 7 positions matching TRBD1. Sequenced input: naive CD4+ T cells from PBMCs. Noted subset: CD45RA+ positively selected. DNA of the CDR3: TGTGCCAGCAGGCTTATGGGACAGGAAGCTTTCTTT. Protein product: CASRLMGQEAFF. The full variable domain, rest sourced from reference TRBV7-9 and TRBJ1-1, is DTGVSQNPRHKITKRGQNVTFRCDPISEHNRLYWYRQTLGQGPEFLTYFQNEAQLEKSRLLSDRFSAERPKGSFSTLEIQRTEQGDSAMYLCASRLMGQEAFFGQGTRLTVV.